Within the sample, the clone carrying this T cell receptor (beta chain) is medium-sized. This sample stems from a study of circulating CD8 cells and anti-PD-1 response in melanoma. TCR libraries were prepared from roughly 14 ng of total RNA with the QIAseq Immune Repertoire TCR panel. TCRdb re-called the reads through MiXCR, storing one row per CDR3 protein. The table lists 300 or so distinct CDR3 sequences, about 9.4% of them singletons. Germline-derived CDR1 and CDR2 are SGHDN and FVKESK. V was pared by 6 bases and J by 7 bases, with 9 bases of the junction left unmatched. This CDR3 contains 13 residues. From live CD3+CD8+TCRalphabeta+ cells, four PD-1 and/or TIGIT subsets were sorted.

Specimen: CD8+ T cells from PBMCs, collected at baseline or after one month of anti-PD-1 therapy (not recorded which). The sequence was collected from a human donor with melanoma. The chain links TRBV14 to TRBJ2-7, with 7 bases matching TRBD1. Written as DNA, the CDR3 is TGTGCCAGCAGTTGGACAGGTACGAATGAGCAGTACTTC. Translating it yields CASSWTGTNEQYF.